The 12 T cell receptor beta chains reported below all come from one sample, sequenced in a study of post-analysis software for immune sequencing data. Study observations and caveats: TRBV5-6, TRBV5-1 and TRBV20-1 were among five TRBV segments more frequent in patients than controls.

cDNA libraries for TCR beta contained unique molecular identifiers. One entry per CDR3 protein results from TCRdb running MiXCR on the PCR reads. The sample contains 600,000 to 700,000 distinct CDR3 sequences, roughly three fifths of which appear only once. The antigens of these receptors remain unknown. The specimen sequenced was blood. The receptors originated from a girl aged 2 to 10 with multiple sclerosis.

This clonotype was recorded only once. V gene TRBV27 combines with J gene TRBJ2-7; a possible D gene is TRBD1 (6 bases). Judging by the DNA end, TRBJ2-5 fits better; the J call may be wrong. CDR1 and CDR2 (germline): MNHEY, SMNVEV (reference sequence). This CDR3 has 13 residues. The CDR3 region is CASSETGAETQYF. CDR3 coding DNA: TGTGCCAGCAGTGAGACAGGTGCTGAGACCCAGTACTTC.

This chain uses TRBV5-4 with TRBJ1-2; D call uncertain. Germline V lookup: CDR1 SGHNT, CDR2 YYREEE (reference sequence). The CDR3 totals 15 residues. Trimming stripped 0 bases from V and 0 bases from J, with 9 bases between. As DNA, the CDR3 is TGTGCCAGCAGCTTGGGAAGAGACTCTAACTATGGCTACACCTTC. Translation gives CASSLGRDSNYGYTF.

The DNA of the CDR3 is TGCGCCAGCAGCTTGGATGGCGAATACGAGCAGTACTTC. Protein product: CASSLDGEYEQYF. The chain is built from TRBV5-1 and TRBJ2-7; D is unclear. Germline values: CDR1 SGHRS, CDR2 YFSETQ. This CDR3 comprises 13 residues. Trimming stripped 0 bases from V and 4 bases from J, with 8 bases between.

The chain is built from TRBV5-1 and TRBJ2-2; unclear D gene. V was clipped by 0 bases and J by 5 bases, with 8 bases between them. The CDR3 covers 14 residues. Germline CDR1 reads SGHRS; CDR2 reads YFSETQ. The CDR3, as DNA: TGCGCCAGCAGCTTGGCCCATACTACCGGGGAGCTGTTTTTT. It is translated as CASSLAHTTGELFF.

There are a few counts of this clonotype. CDR3 sequence reads: CASSRDRRTRDTQYF. The CDR3, as DNA: TGTGCCAGCAGTCGGGACAGACGGACAAGAGATACGCAGTATTTT. This chain uses TRBV11-2 with TRBJ2-3; 7 bases line up with TRBD1. This CDR3 is 15 amino acids long. Germline loops: CDR1 SGHAT, CDR2 FQNNGV. The ends lost 6 bases at V and 5 bases at J; junction bases unmatched: 11. The full variable domain, completed using reference TRBV11-2 and TRBJ2-3, is EAGVAQSPRYKIIEKRQSVAFWCNPISGHATLYWYQQILGQGPKLLIQFQNNGVVDDSQLPKDRFSAERLKGVDSTLKIQPAKLEDSAVYLCASSRDRRTRDTQYFGPGTRLTVL.

The count of this clonotype is one. The gene calls are TRBV20-1 and TRBJ2-7; TRBD1 might be the D (5 bases). The CDR3 is made up of 14 amino acids. Germline CDR1 and CDR2: DFQATT and SNEGSKA (reference sequence). V gave up 0 bases and J gave up 5 bases, with 14 bases separating them. This chain's CDR3 is CSARDQVNRHEQYF. The CDR3 DNA sequence: TGCAGTGCTAGAGATCAGGTTAACAGGCACGAGCAGTACTTC.

This clonotype was counted many times. This chain links TRBV15 with TRBJ2-5, with D possibly TRBD2 on 6 matching bases. Trimming pared 3 bases from V and 1 base from J, leaving 6 bases between. The CDR3 length is 13 residues. Germline V gives CDR1 LNHNV, CDR2 YYDKDF (reference sequence). The CDR3: CATSSGSQETQYF. The DNA for the CDR3 is TGTGCCACCAGCAGCGGGAGCCAAGAGACCCAGTACTTC.

The V call is TRBV6-1, the J call TRBJ1-2; D gene uncertain. Trimming removed 6 bases from V and 4 bases from J, with 12 bases in between. Per the germline V gene, CDR1 is MNHNS and CDR2 is SASEGT. The CDR3 has 13 residues. The CDR3 DNA follows: TGTGCCAGCAGACGCGGGTCTATCTATGGCTACACCTTC. It codes for CASRRGSIYGYTF.

The V gene is TRBV5-1, the J gene TRBJ2-1; D not certain. The CDR3 has 16 residues. CDR1 is SGHRS and CDR2 is YFSETQ in the germline V gene. V was pared by 2 bases and J by 6 bases, with 18 bases between. The CDR3 DNA follows: TGCGCCAGCAGCTTTGAACCGGGCCCAGCCTCCAATGAGCAGTTCTTC. This encodes CASSFEPGPASNEQFF.

This clonotype was counted only a few times. The chain employs TRBV24-1 and TRBJ2-3; 9 bases align to TRBD1. The V and J ends lost 4 bases and 0 bases, in that order; junction bases with no gene match: 4. Germline lookup yields CDR1 KGHDR and CDR2 SFDVKD. The CDR3 has 16 amino acids. CDR3 nucleotides: TGTGCCACCAGTGAAAGCACAGGGGGCAGCACAGATACGCAGTATTTT. As protein: CATSESTGGSTDTQYF.

This clonotype was detected only once. CDR3 in DNA: TGCAGCGGAGGGGACAGGGTGTCCACCGGGGAGCTGTTTTTT. Amino acid sequence: CSGGDRVSTGELFF. The chain links TRBV29-1 to TRBJ2-2; TRBD1 matches 9 bases. CDR3 length: 14 residues. Trimming took 7 bases from V and 4 from J; bases not matched to a gene: 7. Germline values: CDR1 SQVTM, CDR2 ANQGSEA.

The chain is built from TRBV24-1 and TRBJ2-3; D is undetermined. Germline values: CDR1 KGHDR, CDR2 SFDVKD. Trimming stripped 5 bases from V and 6 bases from J, with 5 bases between. The CDR3 contains 11 residues. CDR3 protein: CATSVLDTQYF. CDR3 DNA sequence: TGTGCCACCAGTGTGCTGGATACGCAGTATTTT.